This T cell receptor (beta chain) was profiled in a study of cytomegalovirus exposure and HLA in healthy donors. The protocol was immunoSEQ multiplex PCR, while the TCRdb copy is restricted to in-frame clones and leaves out a portion. Of about 120,000 clones in the sample, more than 95% were seen once. Deletions cut 7 bases from V and 4 bases from J, with 13 bases between. Germline loops: CDR1 SGHNT, CDR2 YENEEA. The CDR3 extends over 14 amino acids. The chain combines TRBV11-3 with TRBJ2-2; possibly TRBD2 for D (5 bases). The receptor's source is a man between 18 and 29 years old in good health and CMV-seronegative. Sequencing input: PBMCs. CDR3 region: CASTQLAGTGELFF. CDR3 bases: TGTGCCAGCACCCAACTGGCGGGCACCGGGGAGCTGTTTTTT.